The 21 T cell receptor beta chains below come from one sample, sequenced in a study of T-cell memory formation after mild COVID-19. TCRdb reprocessed the 5' RACE reads with MiXCR, giving one entry per CDR3 protein. The data hold hundreds of thousands of distinct CDR3 sequences, with about 22% observed a single time. Sequencing input: PBMCs or a T cell subset sorted from them (not recorded which). The receptor set was obtained from an adult woman who had mild COVID-19 (a few samples of this study predate the infection). Cell type and time point are not known.

The chain is built from TRBV12-3 or TRBV12-4 and TRBJ2-3; D gene unclear. The V end was cut by 1 base, the J end by 14 bases, with 16 bases between. The CDR3 is 13 amino acids. The DNA for the CDR3 is TGTGCCAGCAGTTTAGAGTTGGGGTGGGCCGGGTATTTT. Translated, it gives CASSLELGWAGYF.

This chain joins TRBV7-2 and TRBJ2-3, with 12 bases lining up with TRBD2. The germline V gene encodes CDR1 SGHTA and CDR2 FQGNSA. The CDR3 has 17 amino acids. J was trimmed by 2 bases and V by 4 bases; bases with no gene match: 7. CDR3 region: CASSSKGLAGSTDTQYF. The DNA of the CDR3 is TGTGCCAGCAGCTCGAAAGGACTAGCGGGGTCCACAGATACGCAGTATTTT.

This rearrangement joins TRBV7-2 to TRBJ2-5, with unresolved D. The CDR3 is 13 residues long. V gave up 2 bases and J gave up 5 bases, with 9 bases separating them. Germline CDR1 reads SGHTA; CDR2 reads FQGNSA. The CDR3 DNA reads as TGTGCCAGCAGCTTAACATCCTTGGAGACCCAGTACTTC. Its translation: CASSLTSLETQYF.

This clonotype was detected a few times. V is TRBV6-5 and J is TRBJ2-7; D might be TRBD2 (5 bases). Between the trimmed V and J ends, which lost 7 bases and 0 bases, there was a span of 10 bases. Germline V gene sequence: CDR1 MNHEY, CDR2 SVGAGI. This CDR3 contains 13 residues. The CDR3 DNA follows: TGTGCCAGCACTAGCCCGAGCTCCTACGAGCAGTACTTC. Protein product: CASTSPSSYEQYF.

The chain recombines TRBV24-1 with TRBJ2-7; 7 nucleotides line up with TRBD1. After removal of 7 bases from V and 9 bases from J, the junction contained 11 bases not matched to a gene. Per the germline V gene, CDR1 is KGHDR and CDR2 is SFDVKD. This CDR3 contains 13 residues. CDR3 bases: TGTGCCACCAGCTCCGGGACAGTGGCGCGGCAGTACTTC. Its translation is CATSSGTVARQYF.

This sequence joins TRBV29-1 and TRBJ1-1; D gene unclear. The V end was cut by 4 bases, the J end by 4 bases, with 4 bases between. CDR3 length equals 10 residues. Germline V gene data show CDR1 as SQVTM and CDR2 as ANQGSEA. The CDR3 protein is CSVVVTEAFF. The DNA for the CDR3 is TGCAGCGTTGTCGTCACTGAAGCTTTCTTT.

The sample holds a few counts of this clonotype. With a much larger clone just one base away, this may be a read error. This rearrangement joins TRBV6-5 to TRBJ2-6; no clear D gene. In germline, CDR1 is MNHEY, CDR2 SVGAGI. With 7 bases removed from V and 0 bases from J, the gap between germline ends came to 4 bases. The length of the CDR3 is 13 residues. The CDR3 DNA reads TGTGCCAGCACCCTCTCTGGGGCCAACGTCCTGACTTTC. It specifies CASTLSGANVLTF.

The sample holds a few counts of this clonotype. The chain recombines TRBV24-1 with TRBJ1-5; TRBD1 aligns across 7 bases. Germline V CDR1 and CDR2: KGHDR, SFDVKD. This CDR3 has 16 residues. J gave up 4 bases and V 3 bases, and 8 bases lay outside the gene matches. The CDR3 DNA follows: TGTGCCACCAGTGATACAGCCACAGGGGTTAATCAGCCCCAGCATTTT. Its protein is CATSDTATGVNQPQHF.

This chain uses TRBV6-5 with TRBJ2-2, with 9 bases fitting TRBD2. The CDR3 sequence is 16 residues long. The ends lost 5 bases at V and 3 bases at J; junction bases unmatched: 7. Germline V gene data show CDR1 as MNHEY and CDR2 as SVGAGI. In nucleotides, the CDR3 is TGTGCCAGCAGTAGGGGACTAGCTGCCGACACCGGGGAGCTGTTTTTT. Protein: CASSRGLAADTGELFF.

This clonotype has at least ten counts. The genes are TRBV7-9 and TRBJ2-3; possible D gene TRBD2, 5 bases. The CDR3 runs to 15 residues. V was pared by 1 base and J by 1 base, with 9 bases between. Germline CDR1 is SEHNR and CDR2 is FQNEAQ (reference sequence). The CDR3 DNA sequence: TGTGCCAGCAGCTTAGGCAACGGGGGCACAGATACGCAGTATTTT. Its translation is CASSLGNGGTDTQYF.

CDR3 DNA sequence: TGCGCCAGCAGCTCTCAAGACAGGGGGCGCCTAAAAGAGACCCAGTACTTC. This codes for CASSSQDRGRLKETQYF. The V gene is TRBV5-1, the J gene TRBJ2-5, with 10 nucleotides matching TRBD1. This CDR3 region has 17 residues. Germline loops: CDR1 SGHRS, CDR2 YFSETQ. The trim removed 3 bases at V and 3 bases at J, leaving 11 bases unmatched.

The chain employs TRBV19 and TRBJ2-4, with 7 positions matching TRBD1. CDR1 LNHDA and CDR2 SQIVND come from the germline V gene (reference sequence). Germline trimming cut 3 bases from V and 5 bases from J; bases unmatched to any gene: 7. The CDR3 covers 15 residues. The CDR3 protein is CASSIPGQAQNIQYF. The CDR3 DNA reads as TGTGCCAGTAGTATCCCTGGACAGGCCCAAAACATTCAGTACTTC.

The chain recombines TRBV7-6 with TRBJ2-3; 16 positions agree with TRBD2. This CDR3 contains 18 residues. Germline-derived CDR1 and CDR2 are SGHVS and FNYEAQ. V lost 5 bases to trimming and J lost 5 bases; unmatched junction nucleotides: 10. The DNA for the CDR3 is TGTGCCAGCAGCCAAACGCCGGGACTAGCGGGAGGGGGAGATACGCAGTATTTT. Translation gives CASSQTPGLAGGGDTQYF.

The V gene is TRBV10-3, the J gene TRBJ2-5; 8 nucleotides match TRBD2. CDR3 length: 16 amino acids. CDR1 and CDR2 (germline): ENHRY, SYGVKD. The V and J ends lost 2 bases and 1 base, in that order; junction bases with no gene match: 6. The DNA for the CDR3 is TGTGCCATCAGTGAGGGAGCGGGGGCCTTCCAAGAGACCCAGTACTTC. Translated, it gives CAISEGAGAFQETQYF.

J is TRBJ1-1 and V is TRBV12-3 or TRBV12-4, with D hard to call. The CDR3 consists of 13 residues. Trimming left V 6 bases short and J 6 bases short, with 14 bases between. CDR3 bases: TGTGCCAGCAGCTTGCTCCGCGGGGCTGAAGCTTTCTTT. Translating it yields CASSLLRGAEAFF.

This clonotype was seen repeatedly, ten times or more. The rearrangement uses TRBV5-4 and TRBJ1-2; maybe TRBD1 (5 bases). Germline CDR1 is SGHNT and CDR2 is YYREEE (reference sequence). Deletions cut 4 bases from V and 1 base from J, with 8 bases between. The CDR3 contains 13 residues. CDR3 nucleotide sequence: TGTGCCAGCAGCCCGACAGATAACTATGGCTACACCTTC. Its protein is CASSPTDNYGYTF.

The chain carries TRBV7-6 and TRBJ2-7, with 11 bases aligning to TRBD2. V lost 5 bases and J lost 1; bases outside the gene matches: 10. Germline assignment: CDR1 SGHVS and CDR2 FNYEAQ. The CDR3 has 17 residues. The CDR3 spells CASSKRSGGDSSYEQYF. The CDR3 nucleotides are TGTGCCAGCAGCAAGCGTAGCGGGGGGGATTCTTCCTACGAGCAGTACTTC.

This clonotype was detected a few times. The chain joins TRBV4-1 to TRBJ2-2; 8 bases align to TRBD1. Losses at the gene ends were 3 bases for V and 3 bases for J; bases not matched to a gene: 3. Germline V CDR1 and CDR2: MGHRA, YSYEKL. The CDR3 contains 15 residues. The CDR3 spells CASSQTDRDTGELFF. The CDR3, as DNA: TGCGCCAGCAGCCAGACGGACAGGGACACCGGGGAGCTGTTTTTT.

CDR3: CASSQQGGGTYEQYF. CDR3 nucleotide sequence: TGTGCCAGCAGCCAGCAGGGGGGGGGCACCTACGAGCAGTACTTC. The chain employs TRBV5-5 and TRBJ2-7; the D call may be TRBD1 or TRBD2 (7 bases each). The germline gives CDR1 SGHKS, CDR2 YYEKEE (reference sequence). The CDR3 consists of 15 residues. Trimming removed 4 bases from V and 2 bases from J, with 16 bases in between. The variable domain in full, with the rest retrieved from reference TRBV5-5 and TRBJ2-7, is DAGVTQSPTHLIKTRGQQVTLRCSPISGHKSVSWYQQVLGQGPQFIFQYYEKEERGRGNFPDRFSARQFPNYSSELNVNALLLGDSALYLCASSQQGGGTYEQYFGPGTRLTVT.

The chain uses TRBV29-1 and TRBJ2-5; 8 bases are shared with TRBD2. CDR3 length equals 14 residues. Trimming took 0 bases from V and 2 from J; bases not matched to a gene: 2. The V gene's germline CDR1 is SQVTM and CDR2 ANQGSEA. The DNA for the CDR3 is TGCAGCGTTGAAGAACGGGGGGGACAAGAGACCCAGTACTTC. This sequence encodes CSVEERGGQETQYF.

This chain uses TRBV20-1 with TRBJ2-7; no firm D call. There are 13 residues in the CDR3. V was clipped by 1 base and J by 9 bases, with 16 bases between them. Per the germline V gene, CDR1 is DFQATT and CDR2 is SNEGSKA (reference sequence). This CDR3 reads CSARVTSALGQYF. The DNA for the CDR3 is TGCAGTGCTAGAGTCACTTCTGCCCTAGGGCAGTACTTC.